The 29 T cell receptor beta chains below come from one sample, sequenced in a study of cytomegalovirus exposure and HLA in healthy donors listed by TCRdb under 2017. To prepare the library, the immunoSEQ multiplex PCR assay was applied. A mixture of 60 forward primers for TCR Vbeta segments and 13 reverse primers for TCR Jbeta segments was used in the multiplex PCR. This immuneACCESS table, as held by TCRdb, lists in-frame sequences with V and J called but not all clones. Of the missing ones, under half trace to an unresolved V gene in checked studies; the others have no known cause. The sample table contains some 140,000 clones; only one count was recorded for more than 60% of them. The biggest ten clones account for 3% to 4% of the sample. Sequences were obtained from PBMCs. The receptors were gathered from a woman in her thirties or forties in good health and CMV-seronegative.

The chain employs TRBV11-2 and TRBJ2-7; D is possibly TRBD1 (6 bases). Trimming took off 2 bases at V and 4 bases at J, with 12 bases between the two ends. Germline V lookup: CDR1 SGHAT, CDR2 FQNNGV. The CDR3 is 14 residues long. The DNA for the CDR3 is TGTGCCAGCAGCTTATCTACAGGGAATTACGAGCAGTACTTC. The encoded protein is CASSLSTGNYEQYF.

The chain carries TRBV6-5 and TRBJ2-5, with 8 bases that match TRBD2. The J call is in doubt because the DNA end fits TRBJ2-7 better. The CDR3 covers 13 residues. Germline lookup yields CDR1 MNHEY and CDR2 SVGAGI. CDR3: CASSRGRRYEQYF. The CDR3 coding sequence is TGTGCCAGCAGTCGCGGGAGGAGGTACGAGCAGTACTTC.

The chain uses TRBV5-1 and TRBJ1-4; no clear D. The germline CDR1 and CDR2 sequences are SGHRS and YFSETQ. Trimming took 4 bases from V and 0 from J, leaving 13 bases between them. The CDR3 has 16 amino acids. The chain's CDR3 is CASSTMAVSTNEKLFF. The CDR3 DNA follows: TGCGCCAGCAGCACGATGGCCGTTTCAACTAATGAAAAACTGTTTTTT.

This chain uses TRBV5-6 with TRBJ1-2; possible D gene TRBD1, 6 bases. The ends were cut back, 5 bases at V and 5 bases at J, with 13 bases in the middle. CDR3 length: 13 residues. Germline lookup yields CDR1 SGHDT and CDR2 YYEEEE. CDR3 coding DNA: TGTGCCAGCAGATCCGTTACAGGGTATGGCTACACCTTC. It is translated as CASRSVTGYGYTF.

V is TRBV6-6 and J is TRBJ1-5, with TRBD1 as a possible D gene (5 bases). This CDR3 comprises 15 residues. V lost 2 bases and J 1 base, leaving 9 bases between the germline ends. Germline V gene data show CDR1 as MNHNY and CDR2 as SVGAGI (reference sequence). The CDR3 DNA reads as TGTGCCAGCAGTTACAGGGGTAACAGCAATCAGCCCCAGCATTTT. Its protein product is CASSYRGNSNQPQHF.

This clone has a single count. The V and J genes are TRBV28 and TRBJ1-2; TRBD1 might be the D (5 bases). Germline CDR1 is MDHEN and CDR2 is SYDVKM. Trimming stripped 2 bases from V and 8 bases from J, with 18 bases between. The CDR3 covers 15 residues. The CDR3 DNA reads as TGTGCCAGCAGTTTACTGTTGCAGGGCCCTTGGGGCTACACCTTC. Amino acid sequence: CASSLLLQGPWGYTF.

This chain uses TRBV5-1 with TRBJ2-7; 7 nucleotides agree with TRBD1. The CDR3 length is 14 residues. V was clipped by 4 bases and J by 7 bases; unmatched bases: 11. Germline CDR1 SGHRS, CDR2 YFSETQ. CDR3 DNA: TGCGCCAGCAGCACAGGACCGACAGGGTTAGAGCAGTACTTC. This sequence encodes CASSTGPTGLEQYF.

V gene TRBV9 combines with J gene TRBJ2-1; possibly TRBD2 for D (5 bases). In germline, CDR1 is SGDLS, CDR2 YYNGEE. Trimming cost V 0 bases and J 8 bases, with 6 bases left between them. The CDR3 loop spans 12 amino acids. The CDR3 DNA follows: TGTGCCAGCAGCGTAGTCGGGGATGAGCAGTTCTTC. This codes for CASSVVGDEQFF.

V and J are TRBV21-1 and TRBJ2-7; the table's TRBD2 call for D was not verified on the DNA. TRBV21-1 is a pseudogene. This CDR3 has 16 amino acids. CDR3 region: CASSPDPGTGIYEQYF. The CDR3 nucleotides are TGTGCCAGCAGCCCCGACCCCGGGACTGGAATCTACGAGCAGTACTTC.

CDR3 bases: TGTGCCAGCAGCCGCCGGGGATCCGGGGGCTACACCTTC. It specifies CASSRRGSGGYTF. The genes are TRBV6-6 and TRBJ1-2; D is ambiguous. Germline assignment: CDR1 MNHNY and CDR2 SVGAGI (reference sequence). CDR3 length: 13 residues. The germline V and J ends were trimmed by 6 bases and 8 bases, with 16 bases remaining between them.

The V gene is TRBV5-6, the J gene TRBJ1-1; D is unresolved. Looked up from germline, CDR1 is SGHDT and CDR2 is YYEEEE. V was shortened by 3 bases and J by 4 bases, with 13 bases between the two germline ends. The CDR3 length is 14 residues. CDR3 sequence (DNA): TGTGCCAGCAGCTCGTATTTTTCCGGCACTGAAGCTTTCTTT. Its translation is CASSSYFSGTEAFF.

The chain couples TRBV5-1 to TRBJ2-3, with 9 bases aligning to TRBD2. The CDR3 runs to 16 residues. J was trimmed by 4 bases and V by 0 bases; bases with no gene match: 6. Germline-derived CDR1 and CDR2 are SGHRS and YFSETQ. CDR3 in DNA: TGCGCCAGCAGCTTGGGGGGGACTAGCAGCGCAGATACGCAGTATTTT. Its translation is CASSLGGTSSADTQYF.

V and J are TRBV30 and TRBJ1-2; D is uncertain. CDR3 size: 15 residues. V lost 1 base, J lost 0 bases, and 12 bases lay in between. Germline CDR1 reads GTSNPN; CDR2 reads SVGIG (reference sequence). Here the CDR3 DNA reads TGTGCCTGGAGTGACACCCCCCCCGCTAACTATGGCTACACCTTC. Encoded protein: CAWSDTPPANYGYTF.

CDR3 protein: CASSPAGGLGQPQHF. CDR3 nucleotide sequence: TGTGCCAGCTCACCCGCAGGGGGCTTGGGTCAGCCCCAGCATTTT. The chain couples TRBV18 to TRBJ1-5; 8 bases match TRBD1. Per germline, CDR1 KGHSH and CDR2 LQKENI. The junction had 7 bases not matched to a gene; V was cut back by 3 bases and J by 6 bases. This CDR3 is 15 amino acids long.

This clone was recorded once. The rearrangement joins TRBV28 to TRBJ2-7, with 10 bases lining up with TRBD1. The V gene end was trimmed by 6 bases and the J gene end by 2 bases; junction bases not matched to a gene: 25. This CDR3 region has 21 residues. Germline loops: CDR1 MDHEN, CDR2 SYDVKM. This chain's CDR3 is CASSRDRGRSFGAVLPYEQYF. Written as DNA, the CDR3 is TGTGCCAGCAGCCGCGACAGGGGGCGCAGTTTTGGAGCCGTCCTTCCCTACGAGCAGTACTTC.

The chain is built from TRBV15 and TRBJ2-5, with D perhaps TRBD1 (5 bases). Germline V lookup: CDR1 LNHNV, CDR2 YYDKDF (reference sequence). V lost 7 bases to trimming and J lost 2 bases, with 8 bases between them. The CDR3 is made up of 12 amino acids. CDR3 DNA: TGTGCCACCATGGGGCAGCAAGAGACCCAGTACTTC. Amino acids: CATMGQQETQYF.

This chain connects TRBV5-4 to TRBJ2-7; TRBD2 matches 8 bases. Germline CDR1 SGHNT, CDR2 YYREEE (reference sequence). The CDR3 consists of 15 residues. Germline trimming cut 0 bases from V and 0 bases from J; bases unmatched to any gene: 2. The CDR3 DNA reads TGTGCCAGCAGCTTGGCCGGGGGGGGCTCCTACGAGCAGTACTTC. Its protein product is CASSLAGGGSYEQYF.

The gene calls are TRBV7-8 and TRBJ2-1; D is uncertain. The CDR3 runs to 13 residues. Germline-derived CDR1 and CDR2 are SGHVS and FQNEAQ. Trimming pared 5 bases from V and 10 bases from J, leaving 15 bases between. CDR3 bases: TGTGCCAGCAGCCAAACCCCCAGTCTGGAGCAGTTCTTC. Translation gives CASSQTPSLEQFF.

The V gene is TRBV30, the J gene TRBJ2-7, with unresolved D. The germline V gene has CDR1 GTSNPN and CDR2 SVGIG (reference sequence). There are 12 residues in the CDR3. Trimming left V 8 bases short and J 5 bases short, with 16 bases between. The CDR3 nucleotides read TGTGCCACAAGTCGTGGAGCGCACGAGCAGTACTTC. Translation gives CATSRGAHEQYF.

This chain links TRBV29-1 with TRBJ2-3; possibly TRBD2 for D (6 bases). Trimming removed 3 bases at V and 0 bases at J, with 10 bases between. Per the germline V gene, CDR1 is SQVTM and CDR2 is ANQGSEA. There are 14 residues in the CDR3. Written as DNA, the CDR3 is TGCAGCGTTGATGCGGGGACTAGCACAGATACGCAGTATTTT. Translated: CSVDAGTSTDTQYF.

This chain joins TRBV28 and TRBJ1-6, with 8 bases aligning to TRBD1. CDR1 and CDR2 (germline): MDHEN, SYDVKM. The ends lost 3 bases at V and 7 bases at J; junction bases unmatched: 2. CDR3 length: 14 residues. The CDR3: CASSLTGANSPLHF. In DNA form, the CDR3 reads TGTGCCAGCAGTTTGACAGGGGCCAATTCACCCCTCCACTTT.

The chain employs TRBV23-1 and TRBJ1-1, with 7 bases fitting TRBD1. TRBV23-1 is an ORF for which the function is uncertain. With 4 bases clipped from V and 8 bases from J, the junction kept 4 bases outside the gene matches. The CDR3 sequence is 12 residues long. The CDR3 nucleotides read TGCGCCAGCAGTCCTCCGACAGGGGAAGCTTTCTTT. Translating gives CASSPPTGEAFF.

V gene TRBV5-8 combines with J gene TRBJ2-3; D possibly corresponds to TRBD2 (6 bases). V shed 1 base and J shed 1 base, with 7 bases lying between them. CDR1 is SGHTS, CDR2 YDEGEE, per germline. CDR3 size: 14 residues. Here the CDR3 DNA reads TGTGCCAGCAGCTTGTGGGGGGGCACAGATACGCAGTATTTT. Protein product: CASSLWGGTDTQYF.

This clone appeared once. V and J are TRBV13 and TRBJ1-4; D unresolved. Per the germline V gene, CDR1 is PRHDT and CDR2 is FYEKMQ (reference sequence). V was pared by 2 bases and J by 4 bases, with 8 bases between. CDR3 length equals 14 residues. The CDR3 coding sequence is TGTGCCAGCAGCTTAACGGGGAATAATGAAAAACTGTTTTTT. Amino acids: CASSLTGNNEKLFF.

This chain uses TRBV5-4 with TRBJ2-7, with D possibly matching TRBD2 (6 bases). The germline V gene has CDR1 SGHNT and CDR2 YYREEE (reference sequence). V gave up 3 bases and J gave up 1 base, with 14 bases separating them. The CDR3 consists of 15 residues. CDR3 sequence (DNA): TGTGCCAGCAGCTCGCCGGGAGCACAATCCTACGAGCAGTACTTC. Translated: CASSSPGAQSYEQYF. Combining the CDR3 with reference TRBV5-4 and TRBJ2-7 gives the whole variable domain ETGVTQSPTHLIKTRGQQVTLRCSSQSGHNTVSWYQQALGQGPQFIFQYYREEENGRGNFPPRFSGLQFPNYSSELNVNALELDDSALYLCASSSPGAQSYEQYFGPGTRLTVT.

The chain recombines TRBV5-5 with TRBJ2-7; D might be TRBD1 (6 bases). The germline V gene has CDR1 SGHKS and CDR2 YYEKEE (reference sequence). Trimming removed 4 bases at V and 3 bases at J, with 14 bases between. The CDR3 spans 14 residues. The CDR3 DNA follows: TGTGCCAGCAGCACCAAACAGGGATACTACGAGCAGTACTTC. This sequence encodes CASSTKQGYYEQYF.

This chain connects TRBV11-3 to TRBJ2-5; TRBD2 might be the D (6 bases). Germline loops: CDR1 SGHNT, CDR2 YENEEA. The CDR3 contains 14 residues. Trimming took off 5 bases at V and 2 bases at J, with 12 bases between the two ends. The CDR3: CASSALGLQETQYF. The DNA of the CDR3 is TGTGCCAGCAGCGCCCTGGGACTTCAAGAGACCCAGTACTTC.

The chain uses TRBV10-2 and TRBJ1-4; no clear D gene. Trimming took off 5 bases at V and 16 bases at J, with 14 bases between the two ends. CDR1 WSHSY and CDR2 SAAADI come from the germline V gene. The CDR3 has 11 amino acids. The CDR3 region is CASSSIPKSFF. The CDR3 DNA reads TGCGCCAGCAGTTCTATCCCGAAGTCGTTTTTT.

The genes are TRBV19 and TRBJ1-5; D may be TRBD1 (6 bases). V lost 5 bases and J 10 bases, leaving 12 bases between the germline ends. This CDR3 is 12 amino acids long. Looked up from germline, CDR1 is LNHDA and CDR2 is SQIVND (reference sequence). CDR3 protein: CASSSQGPPQHF. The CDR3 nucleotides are TGTGCCAGTAGTTCTCAGGGGCCCCCCCAGCATTTT.